These 14 T cell receptor beta chains were sequenced from one sample in a study of human T cells and chemical hapten exposure. Time point noted: pre-sensitization, week 0. As for treatment: therapeutic diphenylcyclopropenone sensitization with weekly scalp DPC. TCRdb re-derived calls from the RACE reads in MiXCR, one entry per CDR3 protein. In the table there are about 74,000 distinct CDR3 sequences, 13% to 15% of which are singletons. Sequences were derived from whole blood, sampled in connection with sensitization to the hapten diphenylcyclopropenone (DPC). Receptor source: a woman in her forties or fifties with alopecia areata. Some clones in this sample may be carry-over from other donors' samples.

This clonotype turned up a few times. This chain connects TRBV7-2 to TRBJ2-2, with D perhaps matching TRBD2 (5 bases). Germline CDR1 reads SGHTA; CDR2 reads FQGNSA. The CDR3 extends over 16 amino acids. V gave up 3 bases and J gave up 0 bases, with 11 bases separating them. This CDR3 reads CASSFSRRTNTGELFF. DNA for the CDR3: TGTGCCAGCAGCTTTTCCCGGAGGACGAACACCGGGGAGCTGTTTTTT.

The rearrangement links TRBV7-2 to TRBJ2-1; 11 bases are shared with TRBD2. CDR3 length equals 15 residues. The germline V gene encodes CDR1 SGHTA and CDR2 FQGNSA. With 5 bases clipped from V and 4 bases from J, the junction kept 4 bases outside the gene matches. CDR3 sequence (DNA): TGTGCCAGCAGCGCCGGGACTAGCGGATACAATGAGCAGTTCTTC. It encodes CASSAGTSGYNEQFF.

This clonotype was seen a handful of times. The chain uses TRBV10-1 and TRBJ1-1, with 10 bases fitting TRBD1. This CDR3 has 15 amino acids. Trimming removed 8 bases from V and 0 bases from J; junction bases left unmatched: 6. Germline-derived CDR1 and CDR2 are WNHNN and SYGVQD (reference sequence). CDR3: CASEGQGILNTEAFF. The CDR3 coding sequence is TGCGCCAGCGAGGGACAGGGGATACTGAACACTGAAGCTTTCTTT.

J is TRBJ1-5 and V is TRBV6-5, with D unresolved. Germline assignment: CDR1 MNHEY and CDR2 SVGAGI. Trimming removed 2 bases at V and 4 bases at J, with 0 bases between. The CDR3 loop spans 11 amino acids. DNA of the CDR3: TGTGCCAGCAGTTACAATCAGCCCCAGCATTTT. This gives the protein CASSYNQPQHF.

This clonotype showed up just a few times. This chain links TRBV19 with TRBJ2-3; unclear D gene. This CDR3 region has 13 residues. V was shortened by 9 bases and J by 1 base, with 11 bases between the two germline ends. Germline-derived CDR1 and CDR2 are LNHDA and SQIVND (reference sequence). The CDR3 DNA sequence: TGTGCCAGCCAGGTGCAGGGCACAGATACGCAGTATTTT. Amino acids: CASQVQGTDTQYF. Looking up the rest from reference TRBV19 and TRBJ2-3 gives the full variable domain: DGGITQSPKYLFRKEGQNVTLSCEQNLNHDAMYWYRQDPGQGLRLIYYSQIVNDFQKGDIAEGYSVSREKKESFPLTVTSAQKNPTAFYLCASQVQGTDTQYFGPGTRLTVL.

This clonotype has just a few counts. The CDR3: CASSQGLAFETDTQYF. DNA of the CDR3: TGCGCCAGCAGCCAGGGGCTAGCGTTCGAAACAGATACGCAGTATTTT. The V call is TRBV5-1, the J call TRBJ2-3; either TRBD1 or TRBD2 may supply D (6 bases each). The CDR3 is 16 amino acids. Looked up from germline, CDR1 is SGHRS and CDR2 is YFSETQ. With 4 bases removed from V and 3 bases from J, the gap between germline ends came to 18 bases.

This clonotype was counted only a few times. CDR3 region: CASSFAARGPTNEKLFF. CDR3 bases: TGTGCCAGCAGTTTTGCGGCCAGGGGACCAACTAATGAAAAACTGTTTTTT. The chain recombines TRBV28 with TRBJ1-4, with D maybe TRBD1 (6 bases). V shed 3 bases and J shed 0 bases, with 14 bases lying between them. Germline V gene data show CDR1 as MDHEN and CDR2 as SYDVKM. The CDR3 runs 17 residues. Full variable domain (rest looked up from reference TRBV28 and TRBJ1-4): DVKVTQSSRYLVKRTGEKVFLECVQDMDHENMFWYRQDPGLGLRLIYFSYDVKMKEKGDIPEGYSVSREKKERFSLILESASTNQTSMYLCASSFAARGPTNEKLFFGSGTQLSVL.

The rearrangement joins TRBV7-9 to TRBJ1-3; D ambiguous. V lost 3 bases, J lost 4 bases, and 7 bases lay in between. The germline gives CDR1 SEHNR, CDR2 FQNEAQ (reference sequence). CDR3 length: 13 amino acids. The CDR3 DNA sequence: TGTGCCAGCAGCTTCCAATGGGGAAACACCATATATTTT. Encoded protein: CASSFQWGNTIYF.

This clonotype came up many times. The chain employs TRBV15 and TRBJ2-7; TRBD2 matches at 7 bases. J was trimmed by 5 bases and V by 0 bases; bases with no gene match: 4. Germline V CDR1 and CDR2: LNHNV, YYDKDF (reference sequence). This CDR3 has 14 residues. The CDR3: CATSRDMTSNEQYF. Written as DNA, the CDR3 is TGTGCCACCAGCAGAGATATGACTAGCAACGAGCAGTACTTC.

This clonotype appeared a few times. The chain carries TRBV20-1 and TRBJ1-6; the D gene is possibly TRBD1 (6 bases). Germline loops: CDR1 DFQATT, CDR2 SNEGSKA (reference sequence). The CDR3 is 14 residues long. Trimming removed 6 bases at V and 6 bases at J, with 15 bases between. The CDR3, as DNA: TGCAGTGCCCCATCCACAGGGTTTAATTCACCCCTCCACTTT. This gives the protein CSAPSTGFNSPLHF.

The genes are TRBV25-1 and TRBJ2-7; D uncertain. Trimming left V 3 bases short and J 5 bases short, with 14 bases between. The CDR3 covers 14 residues. The germline V gene encodes CDR1 MGHDK and CDR2 SYGVNS. The CDR3 DNA sequence: TGTGCCAGCAGTGACGGTCCCTACGGCAACGAGCAGTACTTC. The encoded protein is CASSDGPYGNEQYF.

This clonotype has a handful of counts. The rearrangement uses TRBV27 and TRBJ2-2; D is unresolved. CDR1 and CDR2 (germline): MNHEY, SMNVEV (reference sequence). The CDR3 extends over 12 amino acids. The ends were cut back, 6 bases at V and 7 bases at J, with 9 bases in the middle. CDR3 bases: TGTGCCAGCAGCCCTTCGGTCGGGGAGCTGTTTTTT. Translation: CASSPSVGELFF.

This clonotype was detected a few times. CDR3 sequence: CASSQGKLQQFF. The DNA for the CDR3 is TGTGCCAGCAGCCAAGGAAAACTACAGCAGTTCTTC. This chain uses TRBV3-1 with TRBJ2-1; D is unresolved. The ends were cut back, 1 base at V and 11 bases at J, with 9 bases in the middle. Germline CDR1 reads LGHDT; CDR2 reads YNNKEL (reference sequence). The CDR3 consists of 12 residues.

This clonotype was found a few times. The rearrangement uses TRBV6-2 or TRBV6-3 and TRBJ2-2; 8 positions agree with TRBD2. The V gene's germline CDR1 is MNHEY and CDR2 SVGEGT. Trimming at V came to 0 bases and at J to 6 bases, leaving 9 bases not matched to a gene. There are 17 residues in the CDR3. This chain's CDR3 is CASSYSIPGGPPGELFF. In DNA, the CDR3 is TGTGCCAGCAGTTACTCGATACCGGGAGGGCCGCCCGGGGAGCTGTTTTTT.